This T cell receptor (beta chain) was observed in a study of OX40 agonist ivuxolimab in advanced cancers. Concerning the study at large: Ivuxolimab was an agonistic, fully human IgG2 monoclonal antibody directed against OX40 (CD134), a costimulatory receptor. Prior anti-PD-1, anti-PD-L1 or anti-CTLA-4 therapy was permitted, and checkpoint inhibitors had been received by more than 35% of dose-escalation patients. Three dose-escalation patients achieved partial responses, one with hepatocellular carcinoma and two with cutaneous melanoma. The dose-escalation cohort was over 70% male with a mean age of around 64 years, ranging from roughly 20 to 80. The paper covers the monotherapy dose-escalation part of the phase I ivuxolimab trial, which included N ≈ 57 patients. Of the approximately 53 patients in dose escalation, some 20 had hepatocellular carcinoma, roughly 15 had melanoma, 9 had renal cell carcinoma and 9 had head and neck cancer. Peripheral TCRbeta sequencing was intended to test whether TCR sequence diversity was altered and clonal T-cell expansion was caused by ivuxolimab. Intravenous ivuxolimab was administered to patients every 2 weeks at six dose levels: 0.01, 0.1, 0.3, 1.5, 3 and 10 mg/kg.

For sequencing of the TCRbeta CDR3 region, genomic DNA was extracted from the sorted cells. The immunoSEQ Assay was used for sequencing of TCRbeta CDR3 regions. TCRdb obtained this table from immuneACCESS and retained in-frame rearrangements with V and J assigned. These tables miss some clones; where compared with another copy, unresolved V genes account for less than half of the shortfall, and the remainder is unexplained. Here the sample has 90,000 or so clones; about 91% occur a single time. Of the sample, 2% to 3% is held by the ten largest clones. The trial excluded patients who had a history of autoimmune disease or who were on systemic immunosuppression. Peripheral blood for TCR sequencing was collected from all dose cohorts at baseline, on cycle 4 day 1, and on cycle 7 day 1. Samples came from an open-label, multicenter, first-in-human phase I dose-escalation trial of ivuxolimab. Adults with locally advanced or metastatic melanoma, renal cell, hepatocellular, or head and neck squamous cell carcinoma were enrolled in the trial. Before TCR sequencing, CD4+ T cells and CD8+ T cells were sorted from peripheral blood as separate populations.

Worth noting for this clone: Its binding antigen is unknown. Base qualities are not provided; no much larger clone lies one nucleotide away.

On the study overall, not on this receptor specifically: The antigen specificity of the peripheral T cells that underwent clonal expansion was not determined. In partial responders in the 0.1-3.0 mg/kg groups, normalized peripheral clonal expansion was found to be among the lowest, especially among CD8+ T cells. At doses from 0.1 to 3.0 mg/kg, clonal expansion was seen in both CD4+ and CD8+ blood T cells between baseline and week 6. Low levels of normalized T-cell clonal expansion were also seen in some patients who did not respond. After ivuxolimab, expanded clones were on average more numerous among CD8+ T cells than among CD4+ T cells.

Compared with germline, V lacks 4 bases and J lacks 5 bases; bases without a gene match: 16. The CDR3 numbers 17 residues from cysteine through phenylalanine. The read is trimmed to its CDR3 DNA, 51 bases read in frame from base 1. Based on the germline V gene, the CDR1 and CDR2 sequences are SGHAT and FQNNGV. This sequence uses TRBV11-2 and TRBJ2-7, with 8 central nucleotides matching TRBD1. The clonotype was recovered from an adult with an advanced solid tumor such as melanoma, head and neck, liver or kidney cancer. This material consisted of CD4+ or CD8+ T cells sorted from blood, taken in a trial of the OX40 agonist ivuxolimab. Here is the DNA: TGTGCCAGCAGCTCGAGGATGGACAGGGTGAATACGGACGAGCAGTACTTC. This codes for CASSSRMDRVNTDEQYF.